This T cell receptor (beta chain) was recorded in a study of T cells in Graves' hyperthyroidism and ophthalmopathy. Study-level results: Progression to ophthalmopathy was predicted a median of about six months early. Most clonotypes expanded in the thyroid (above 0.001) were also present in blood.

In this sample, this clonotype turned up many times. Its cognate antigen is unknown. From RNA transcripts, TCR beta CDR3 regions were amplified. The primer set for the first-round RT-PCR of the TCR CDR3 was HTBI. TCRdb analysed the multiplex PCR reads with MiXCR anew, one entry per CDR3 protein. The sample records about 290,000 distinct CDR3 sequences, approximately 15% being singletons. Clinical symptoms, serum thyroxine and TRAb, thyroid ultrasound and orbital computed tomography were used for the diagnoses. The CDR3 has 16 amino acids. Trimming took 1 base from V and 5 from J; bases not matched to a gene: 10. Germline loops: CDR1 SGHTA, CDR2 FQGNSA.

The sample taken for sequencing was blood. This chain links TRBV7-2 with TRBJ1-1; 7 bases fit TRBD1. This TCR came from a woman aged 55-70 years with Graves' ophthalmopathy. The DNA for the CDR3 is TGTGCCAGCAGCTTAGAACCAGGGGGTAAGGGGACTGAAGCTTTCTTT. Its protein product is CASSLEPGGKGTEAFF. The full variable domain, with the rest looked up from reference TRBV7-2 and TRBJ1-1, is GAGVSQSPSNKVTEKGKDVELRCDPISGHTALYWYRQSLGQGLEFLIYFQGNSAPDKSGLPSDRFSAERTGGSVSTLTIQRTQQEDSAVYLCASSLEPGGKGTEAFFGQGTRLTVV.